This T cell receptor (beta chain) was documented in a study of CD8 T cells in Susac syndrome. In this sample, this clonotype turned up a few times. Reverse transcription of about 0.45 to 1 ug RNA was carried out with random hexamers. A multiplex approach, immunoSEQ multiplex PCR, amplified TCR beta CDR3 across 54 Vbeta and 13 Jbeta. MiXCR was run by TCRdb on the immunoSEQ multiplex PCR reads, yielding one entry per CDR3 protein. The table has 250,000 to 300,000 distinct CDR3 sequences, about 88% seen once. The multiple sclerosis controls were treatment-naive patients affected by stable or active relapsing-remitting disease. The sequence derives from a human donor with multiple sclerosis. Sequenced: CD8+ T cells from PBMCs.

The CDR3 spells CASSTTSGSLYEQYF. The CDR3 nucleotides read TGTGCCAGCAGTACCACTAGCGGGAGTCTCTACGAGCAGTACTTC. This sequence joins TRBV27 and TRBJ2-7; 11 nucleotides match TRBD2. The CDR3 covers 15 residues. V trimming: 5 bases; J trimming: 3 bases; junction bases outside the gene matches: 6. CDR1 is MNHEY, CDR2 SMNVEV, per germline (reference sequence).